This TCR beta chain was captured by sequencing in a study of blood T cell repertoires in COVID-19. In the study overall: Whether acute or convalescent, the COVID-19 samples came from the United States, Italy and Spain. The cDNA or gDNA used as material had been derived from T cells, B-cell-depleted T cells, or PBMCs.

Original processing methods: Researchers report that nucleated cell counts were estimated from reference gene primer amplification. Some clones are missing from TCRdb's copy, which holds only in-frame ones; the method was immunoSEQ multiplex PCR. V, J and clone size are taken as reported in that table, and D and trimming were inferred from the DNA itself. This table has about 61,000 clones, around 77% appearing once. The sequenced sample consisted of peripheral blood. This TCR was sampled from a man older than 75 with active or convalescent COVID-19.

The CDR3 coding sequence is TGTGCCAGCTCACACGGGACTTTACCCCAAGAGCAGTTCTTC. It yields the protein CASSHGTLPQEQFF. This chain connects TRBV18 to TRBJ2-1, with D maybe TRBD2 (6 bases). The CDR3 covers 14 residues. Germline V gene data show CDR1 as KGHSH and CDR2 as LQKENI. Trimming pared 4 bases from V and 10 bases from J, leaving 17 bases between.